This record concerns one T cell receptor beta chain sequence. Its antigen is currently unknown. Germline loops: CDR1 LNHDA, CDR2 SQIVND (reference sequence). The CDR3 totals 15 residues. Trimming took 4 bases from V and 2 from J, leaving 12 bases between them. Samples came from healthy bone marrow donors. The data are from a study of cytomegalovirus exposure and HLA in healthy donors. Regarding the study as a whole: Researchers counted around 180 TCR beta chains as cytomegalovirus-associated.

PCR primers comprised 60 Vbeta and 13 Jbeta primers. Assay used: immunoSEQ multiplex PCR; TCRdb lists only in-frame clones, some missing. Of tens of thousands of clones in the sample, over 65% were seen once. V gene TRBV19 combines with J gene TRBJ2-1, with D perhaps matching TRBD2 (5 bases). Sequencing input: PBMCs. The receptor comes from a man aged 50 to 60 in good health and CMV-seronegative. CDR3 in amino acids: CASSTSAAPYNEQFF. DNA for the CDR3: TGTGCCAGTAGTACGTCAGCGGCGCCCTACAATGAGCAGTTCTTC.